This T cell receptor beta chain was profiled in a study of molecular identifiers for immune sequencing clone quantification. Overall study findings and caveats: Identical TCR molecules can share a barcode, and this sharing could underestimate highly expanded clone sizes.

The germline gives CDR1 MDHEN, CDR2 SYDVKM. This CDR3 is 12 amino acids long. V dropped 5 bases and J dropped 14 bases, with 15 bases sitting between them. TCRdb processed the PCR reads anew with MiXCR; each CDR3 protein has one entry. The sample lists over 600,000 distinct CDR3 sequences; around 20% were seen once. Many counts were recorded for this clonotype. Its antigen is not identified. Sequenced sample: naive CD8+ T cells from blood, with Jurkat cell RNA spiked in. Subset here: FACS-sorted CD8+CD4-CCR7+CD45RA+ naive T cells. The chain recombines TRBV28 with TRBJ1-4; D remains unclear. The origin of this receptor is a human donor in good health. Some libraries in this study had Jurkat cell RNA spiked in. The DNA of the CDR3 is TGTGCCAGCAGTCCGCGGGGATCCAGGCTGTTTTTT. It specifies CASSPRGSRLFF.